This T cell receptor beta chain came from a study of technical replicates of blood from a few donors. V was pared by 1 base and J by 4 bases, with 11 bases between. This CDR3 region has 14 residues. Per germline, CDR1 LNHNV and CDR2 YYDKDF (reference sequence). Libraries were prepared by immunoSEQ multiplex PCR; TCRdb keeps only in-frame clonotypes and omits some of them. Here the sample spans some 77,000 clones, around nine tenths being singletons. V usage is TRBV15 and J usage is TRBJ2-7; TRBD1 is a possible D gene (6 bases). The sample consisted of T cells isolated from PBMCs. The sequence came from a human donor in good health. The CDR3 sequence: CATSRVQGLYEQYF. The CDR3 DNA reads TGTGCCACCAGCAGAGTACAGGGCTTATACGAGCAGTACTTC.